This T cell receptor (beta chain) was observed in a study of CD4 and CD8 cells across lung adenocarcinoma regions. Localized lung adenocarcinoma, a non-small cell lung cancer, affected the donors. The V and J ends lost 6 bases and 2 bases respectively, with 11 bases between them. This CDR3 is built from 13 residues. Germline loops: CDR1 MNHNS, CDR2 SASEGT. TCRdb re-called the PCR reads through MiXCR, storing one row per CDR3 protein. The data show around 25,000 distinct CDR3 sequences, with 40% to 50% seen just once and roughly 50% held by the top ten. The genes are TRBV6-1 and TRBJ2-7; possibly TRBD2 for D (5 bases). The TCR comes from a male donor with lung adenocarcinoma. The CD4 and CD8 labels of this study may be unreliable. The sequencing sample was made of CD8+ T cells from the center of a lung tumor. As DNA, the CDR3 is TGTGCCAGCAGCGGGATAATGGCCTACGAGCAGTACTTC. It codes for CASSGIMAYEQYF.